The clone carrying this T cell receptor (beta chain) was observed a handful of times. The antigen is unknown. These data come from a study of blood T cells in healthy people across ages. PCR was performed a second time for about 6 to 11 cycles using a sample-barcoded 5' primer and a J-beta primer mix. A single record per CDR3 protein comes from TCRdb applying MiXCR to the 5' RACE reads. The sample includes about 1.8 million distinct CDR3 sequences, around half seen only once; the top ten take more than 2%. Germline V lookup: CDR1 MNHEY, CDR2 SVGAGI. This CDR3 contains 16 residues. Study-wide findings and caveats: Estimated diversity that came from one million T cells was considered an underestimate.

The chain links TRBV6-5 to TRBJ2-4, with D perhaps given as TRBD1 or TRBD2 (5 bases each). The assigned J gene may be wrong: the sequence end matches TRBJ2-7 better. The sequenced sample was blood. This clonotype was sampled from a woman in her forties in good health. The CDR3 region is CASSRLSQGDSYEQYF. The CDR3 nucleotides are TGTGCCAGCAGCCGACTAAGTCAGGGAGATAGCTACGAGCAGTACTTC.